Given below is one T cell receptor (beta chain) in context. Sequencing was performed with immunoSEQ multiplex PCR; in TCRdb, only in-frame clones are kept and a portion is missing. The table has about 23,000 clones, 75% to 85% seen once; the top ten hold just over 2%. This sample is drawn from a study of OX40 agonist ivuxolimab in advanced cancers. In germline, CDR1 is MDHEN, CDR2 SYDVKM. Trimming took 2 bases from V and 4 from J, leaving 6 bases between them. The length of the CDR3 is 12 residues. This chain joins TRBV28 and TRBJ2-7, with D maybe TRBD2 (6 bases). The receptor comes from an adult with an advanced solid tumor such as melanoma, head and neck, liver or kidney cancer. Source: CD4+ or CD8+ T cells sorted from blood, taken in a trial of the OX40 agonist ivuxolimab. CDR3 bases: TGTGCCAGCAGTTTAGGGGGGTACGAGCAGTACTTC. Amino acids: CASSLGGYEQYF.